The T cell receptor beta chain described here comes from a study of blood T cells in healthy people across ages. Background on the study: For every two T cells, template switching captured about one barcoded beta molecule.

Isolated per sample were at least 6 million PBMCs. Primed by a sample-barcoded 5' primer and a J-beta primer mix, a second PCR proceeded for about 7 to 12 cycles. Every cDNA molecule carried a tag from a template-switch adaptor bearing 12 random nucleotides. MiXCR was run by TCRdb on the 5' RACE reads, yielding one entry per CDR3 protein. Altogether about 1.1 million distinct CDR3 sequences are present, around two fifths being singletons, with the ten largest covering less than 15%. A word on this clonotype: What it binds is unknown.

Broader study findings: Among T cells, TCR beta diversity per million cells dropped roughly linearly as age rose.

CDR3 length: 14 residues. The germline gives CDR1 MNHNS, CDR2 SASEGT. The V gene lost 2 bases and the J gene lost 5 bases, with 12 bases spanning the gap. The chain is built from TRBV6-1 and TRBJ1-2; D perhaps matches TRBD1 (6 bases). Sequencing was carried out using blood. This receptor was taken from a man between 18 and 29 years old in good health. The CDR3 region is CASSELRQAYGYTF. The CDR3 bases are TGTGCCAGCAGTGAATTGCGACAGGCGTATGGCTACACCTTC.